This T cell receptor (beta chain) was recorded in a study of brain T cells in children with intractable seizures. The time point: blood from clinic visit 5 months post-surgery; TSC patient then seizure free. This CDR3 is 16 amino acids long. Germline V gene data show CDR1 as SGHDT and CDR2 as YYEEEE. The V segment lost 0 bases and the J segment 3 bases; nucleotides outside the gene matches: 2. This table comes from immunoSEQ multiplex PCR, and its TCRdb copy is limited to in-frame clones, with some not included. In the table there are under 400,000 clones, about 94% of which are singletons. The specimen was peripheral blood, collected 4 to 5 months after surgery. This sequence was found in a boy less than two years old with tuberous sclerosis and intractable seizures. V and J are TRBV5-6 and TRBJ2-1; 11 bases agree with TRBD2. CDR3 protein: CASSLGGLAVYNEQFF. CDR3 DNA sequence: TGTGCCAGCAGCTTGGGGGGACTAGCGGTCTACAATGAGCAGTTCTTC.